The source of this TCR beta chain is a study of cytomegalovirus exposure and HLA in healthy donors. About the research overall: Of about 390 genotyped donors, around 80% grouped in the Caucasian-associated ancestry cluster.

Although they were nominally healthy when sampled, donors likely had unrecorded immune exposures. Of note for this clone: Its matching antigen is unknown.

Regarding the study as a whole: There were 150 to 200 TCR beta chains listed as cytomegalovirus-associated. An analysis that was carried out later associated 15,000 to 20,000 TCR beta sequences with HLA alleles at 0.05 false discovery rate.

PCR amplification relied on 60 Vbeta primers (plus 13 Jbeta primers). Clones were read by immunoSEQ multiplex PCR, and TCRdb kept only the in-frame ones, dropping some. The sample yields around 150,000 clones, roughly 80% seen once. The CDR3 consists of 13 residues. CDR1 is LNHDA and CDR2 is SQIVND in the germline V gene (reference sequence). The V end was cut by 3 bases, the J end by 6 bases, with 8 bases between. The TCR originated in a female donor in good health and CMV-seronegative. Sequences were obtained from PBMCs. V gene TRBV19 combines with J gene TRBJ2-2; no firm D call. The CDR3 DNA is TGTGCCAGTAGTATTTCGGTCCCCGGGGAGCTGTTTTTT. It is translated as CASSISVPGELFF.